In this sample, the clone carrying this TCR beta chain turned up a few times. V shed 4 bases and J shed 5 bases, with 10 bases lying between them. The germline gives CDR1 SQVTM, CDR2 ANQGSEA. The CDR3 spans 12 residues. The data derive from a study of blood T cell repertoires in COVID-19. On the study more broadly: Nucleic acid was either cDNA or gDNA, and it came from T cells, B-cell-depleted T cells, or PBMCs.

TCRdb's table, derived via immunoSEQ multiplex PCR, lists solely in-frame clones and lacks some. The sample holds about 28,000 clones, around 82% seen once. The receptor was isolated from a man in his 70s with active COVID-19. The chain joins TRBV29-1 to TRBJ2-3; maybe TRBD1 (7 bases). The specimen was peripheral blood. Here the CDR3 reads CSVGQGGDTQYF. CDR3 sequence (DNA): TGCAGCGTTGGACAGGGAGGAGATACGCAGTATTTT.